This paragraph covers one TCR beta chain sequence. Its antigen is still unknown. This sample stems from a study of T cell responses to AZD1222 COVID-19 vaccine. Study-level background: Second doses at about 4 or about 12 weeks were pooled.

This CDR3 is built from 15 residues. Germline V lookup: CDR1 SGHNT, CDR2 YYREEE (reference sequence). V was shortened by 9 bases and J by 2 bases, with 21 bases between the two germline ends. Using immunoSEQ multiplex PCR, the repertoire was profiled, and TCRdb retains in-frame clones only, with some absent. The sample records about 100,000 clones, more than 75% being singletons. Study observations and caveats: Among vaccine-associated CD4 TCRs, coverage spanned spike, with dominance at 160-218 and 743-854. At study baseline, merely six AZD1222 recipients were seropositive. Two doses of AZD1222 preceded a rise in Spike-specific TCR breadth and depth.

This chain connects TRBV5-4 to TRBJ2-7; a weak D match, TRBD1 (6 bases). The sequencing here drew on peripheral blood, taken on day 0 of AZD1222 vaccination. The receptor was derived from an adult in good health. CDR3 coding DNA: TGTGCCACCTCACCCCGACAGGTACCAACCTACGAGCAGTACTTC. Protein product: CATSPRQVPTYEQYF.